These 21 T cell receptor beta chains originate from one sample sequenced in a study of cytomegalovirus exposure and HLA in healthy donors. The PCR used 60 Vbeta and 13 Jbeta primers. Method: immunoSEQ multiplex PCR; TCRdb's copy keeps in-frame clones and lacks some. In the table there are more than 110,000 clones, 73% of which are singletons. The sequencing sample was made of PBMCs. The receptors derive from a woman between 35 and 50 years old in good health and CMV-seronegative.

This chain joins TRBV13 and TRBJ1-4; 9 positions agree with TRBD1. The ends lost 5 bases at V and 5 bases at J; junction bases unmatched: 6. CDR3 size: 15 residues. Germline V gene lookup returns CDR1 PRHDT and CDR2 FYEKMQ (reference sequence). This CDR3 is CASSARTGVNEKLFF. In DNA, the CDR3 is TGTGCCAGCAGCGCTAGGACAGGGGTGAATGAAAAACTGTTTTTT.

This clone was detected a few times. The V gene is TRBV2, the J gene TRBJ2-1, with 8 bases lining up with TRBD1. Trimming removed 7 bases from V and 8 bases from J; junction bases left unmatched: 13. The length of the CDR3 is 15 residues. Germline values: CDR1 SNHLY, CDR2 FYNNEI. CDR3 sequence: CASIAGGVTGDEQFF. The CDR3 nucleotides read TGTGCCAGCATAGCAGGGGGCGTGACGGGCGATGAGCAGTTCTTC.

V gene TRBV13 combines with J gene TRBJ2-5; 15 bases agree with TRBD2. The DNA matches TRBJ2-7 better at its end, which makes the J call doubtful. CDR3 length equals 17 residues. Germline CDR1 PRHDT, CDR2 FYEKMQ (reference sequence). The CDR3 sequence: CASSPGLAGGYRYEQYF. For the CDR3, the DNA is TGTGCCAGCAGCCCCGGACTAGCGGGGGGGTATAGGTACGAGCAGTACTTC.

The chain uses TRBV6-1 and TRBJ1-1; D uncertain. CDR1 and CDR2 from the germline V gene are MNHNS and SASEGT. The CDR3 spans 18 residues. Deletions cut 1 base from V and 0 bases from J, with 18 bases between. In nucleotides, the CDR3 is TGTGCCAGCAGTGAAGGGTGGGCCTACGACCCCTTGAACACTGAAGCTTTCTTT. This gives the protein CASSEGWAYDPLNTEAFF.

V usage is TRBV7-9 and J usage is TRBJ1-2; 8 bases map to TRBD1. V was pared by 5 bases and J by 10 bases, with 12 bases of the junction left unmatched. The CDR3 consists of 14 residues. The germline gives CDR1 SEHNR, CDR2 FQNEAQ (reference sequence). The CDR3: CASSHPGQGAPYTF. CDR3 nucleotide sequence: TGTGCCAGCAGCCACCCCGGACAGGGAGCCCCCTACACCTTC.

The rearrangement uses TRBV6-6 and TRBJ1-1; unclear D gene. CDR1 MNHNY and CDR2 SVGAGI come from the germline V gene (reference sequence). Trimming removed 2 bases from V and 7 bases from J, with 8 bases in between. CDR3 length equals 12 residues. In nucleotides, the CDR3 is TGTGCCAGCAGTTACGGAACAGATGAAGCTTTCTTT. This sequence encodes CASSYGTDEAFF.

This clone has just one count. The V gene is TRBV28, the J gene TRBJ1-6; 11 bases line up with TRBD1. This CDR3 has 16 residues. The germline V gene has CDR1 MDHEN and CDR2 SYDVKM. Trimming removed 2 bases from V and 9 bases from J; junction bases left unmatched: 6. CDR3 nucleotides: TGTGCCAGCAGTTTAAGGGACAGGGGGAGCTTTTCACCCCTCCACTTT. It codes for CASSLRDRGSFSPLHF.

The chain employs TRBV5-1 and TRBJ2-3; the match to TRBD2 covers 9 bases. CDR3 size: 15 residues. The V and J ends lost 5 bases and 6 bases, in that order; junction bases with no gene match: 10. Germline V CDR1 and CDR2: SGHRS, YFSETQ. CDR3 loop: CASSQGEAGGDTQYF. The CDR3 nucleotides read TGCGCCAGCAGTCAGGGGGAAGCGGGGGGTGATACGCAGTATTTT.

In its sample, this clone was seen a few times. The chain joins TRBV9 to TRBJ1-1; D gene ambiguous. This CDR3 is 16 amino acids long. Trimming shortened V by 4 bases and J by 0 bases, and 16 bases separated the two germline ends. Germline CDR1 SGDLS, CDR2 YYNGEE. For the CDR3, the DNA is TGTGCCAGCAGCCCCGAGAGGCAGTTAATGAACACTGAAGCTTTCTTT. Translating it yields CASSPERQLMNTEAFF.

This sequence joins TRBV4-2 and TRBJ2-3; D might be TRBD2 (6 bases). Germline CDR1 LGHNA, CDR2 YNFKEQ. The CDR3 covers 16 residues. Trimming removed 0 bases at V and 2 bases at J, with 12 bases between. CDR3 DNA: TGTGCCAGCAGCCAAGAGGATGGACTATACACAGATACGCAGTATTTT. Amino acid sequence: CASSQEDGLYTDTQYF.

This clone showed up just once. V is TRBV6-5 and J is TRBJ1-3; the D gene is possibly TRBD1 (6 bases). V gave up 6 bases and J gave up 0 bases, with 9 bases separating them. The germline gives CDR1 MNHEY, CDR2 SVGAGI. This CDR3 is built from 14 residues. The CDR3 region has the DNA TGTGCCAGCAGGCCACAGGGCTCTGGAAACACCATATATTTT. Protein product: CASRPQGSGNTIYF.

This clone was counted a single time. The rearrangement links TRBV7-9 to TRBJ2-1; 9 nucleotides align to TRBD1. Trimming at V came to 5 bases and at J to 2 bases, leaving 7 bases not matched to a gene. Germline CDR1 reads SEHNR; CDR2 reads FQNEAQ (reference sequence). The CDR3 extends over 16 amino acids. The CDR3 is CASSLLTGGAYNEQFF. CDR3 DNA: TGTGCCAGCAGCCTTCTTACAGGGGGCGCCTACAATGAGCAGTTCTTC. The whole variable domain, remainder taken from reference TRBV7-9 and TRBJ2-1, is DTGVSQNPRHKITKRGQNVTFRCDPISEHNRLYWYRQTLGQGPEFLTYFQNEAQLEKSRLLSDRFSAERPKGSFSTLEIQRTEQGDSAMYLCASSLLTGGAYNEQFFGPGTRLTVL.

This clone occurred a few times. This chain connects TRBV5-1 to TRBJ2-5, with 7 positions matching TRBD2. Per germline, CDR1 SGHRS and CDR2 YFSETQ. V dropped 0 bases and J dropped 5; count of bases not matched to a gene: 7. This CDR3 has 15 residues. CDR3 nucleotide sequence: TGCGCCAGCAGCTTGGGGGCAGGGCGGGAGGAGACCCAGTACTTC. Translating it yields CASSLGAGREETQYF.

This chain uses TRBV5-1 with TRBJ2-7; D is perhaps TRBD1 (6 bases). Germline-derived CDR1 and CDR2 are SGHRS and YFSETQ. Deletions cut 2 bases from V and 0 bases from J, with 9 bases between. The CDR3 is made up of 14 amino acids. As DNA, the CDR3 is TGCGCCAGCAGCTTCGACAGGAGCTCCTACGAGCAGTACTTC. Its protein is CASSFDRSSYEQYF.

The chain is built from TRBV28 and TRBJ2-7; 8 bases fit TRBD1. CDR1 MDHEN and CDR2 SYDVKM come from the germline V gene. Trimming at V came to 5 bases and at J to 12 bases, leaving 18 bases not matched to a gene. The CDR3 is made up of 15 amino acids. As DNA, the CDR3 is TGTGCCAGCAGTCCATATCGGACAGGGCCCTCCCGTGTGTACGTC. Translated, it gives CASSPYRTGPSRVYV.

The V gene is TRBV6-1, the J gene TRBJ1-1; 7 positions match TRBD1. V shed 6 bases and J 3 bases; nucleotides not matched to a gene: 7. There are 14 residues in the CDR3. Germline lookup yields CDR1 MNHNS and CDR2 SASEGT. CDR3 residues: CASRLTGADTEAFF. The CDR3 DNA is TGTGCCAGCAGATTAACAGGGGCAGACACTGAAGCTTTCTTT.

The V call is TRBV28, the J call TRBJ2-7; the D gene is possibly TRBD1 (6 bases). This CDR3 spans 12 amino acids. V was trimmed by 4 bases and J by 6 bases, leaving 10 bases between them. Germline CDR1 reads MDHEN; CDR2 reads SYDVKM. The CDR3 DNA follows: TGTGCCAGCAGTTCCTTAGGGGGCGAGCAGTACGTC. Its translation is CASSSLGGEQYV.

In this sample, this clone turned up a few times. This sequence joins TRBV4-1 and TRBJ2-2, with a weak D call TRBD1 (5 bases). The CDR3 length is 15 residues. Trimming left V 4 bases short and J 1 base short, with 10 bases between. In germline, CDR1 is MGHRA, CDR2 YSYEKL. In DNA form, the CDR3 reads TGCGCCAGCAGCCTCCGAACAGGGAACACCGGGGAGCTGTTTTTT. Translation: CASSLRTGNTGELFF.

The chain uses TRBV5-6 and TRBJ2-7, with D maybe TRBD2 (6 bases). The CDR3 length is 14 residues. CDR1 and CDR2 from the germline V gene are SGHDT and YYEEEE. Trimming cost V 1 base and J 2 bases, with 10 bases left between them. The CDR3 sequence is CASSLRGNAYEQYV. In DNA form, the CDR3 reads TGTGCCAGCAGCTTGCGGGGGAATGCCTACGAGCAGTACGTC.

This clone was detected only once. V is TRBV6-5 and J is TRBJ2-6; TRBD1 might be the D (6 bases). V was trimmed by 2 bases and J by 2 bases, leaving 10 bases between them. This CDR3 is built from 16 residues. Germline CDR1 and CDR2: MNHEY and SVGAGI. CDR3 amino acids: CASSYHQGTGANVLTF. The CDR3 nucleotides are TGTGCCAGCAGTTACCACCAGGGGACTGGGGCCAACGTCCTGACTTTC.

The sample holds one count of this clone. The gene calls are TRBV4-3 and TRBJ2-3, with a tentative D call TRBD2 (6 bases). Trimming stripped 3 bases from V and 0 bases from J, with 19 bases between. CDR1 is LGHNA, CDR2 YSLEER, per germline. The CDR3 length is 18 residues. The CDR3 region is CASSQASVGLYSTDTQYF. The CDR3 DNA is TGCGCCAGCAGCCAGGCTAGCGTGGGATTATATAGCACAGATACGCAGTATTTT.